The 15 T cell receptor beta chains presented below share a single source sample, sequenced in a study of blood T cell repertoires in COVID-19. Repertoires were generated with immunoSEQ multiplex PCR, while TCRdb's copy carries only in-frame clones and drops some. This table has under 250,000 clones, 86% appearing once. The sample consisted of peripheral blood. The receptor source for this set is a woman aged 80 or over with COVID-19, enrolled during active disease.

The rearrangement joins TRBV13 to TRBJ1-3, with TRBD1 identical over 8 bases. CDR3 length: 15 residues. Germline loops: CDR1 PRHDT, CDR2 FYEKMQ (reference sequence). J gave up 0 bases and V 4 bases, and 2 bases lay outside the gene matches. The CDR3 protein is CASSYDRGSGNTIYF. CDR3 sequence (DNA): TGTGCCAGCAGCTATGACAGGGGCTCTGGAAACACCATATATTTT.

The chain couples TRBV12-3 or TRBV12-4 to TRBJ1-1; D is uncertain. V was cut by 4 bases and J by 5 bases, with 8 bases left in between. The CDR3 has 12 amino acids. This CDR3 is CASSWERTEAFF. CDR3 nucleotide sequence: TGTGCCAGCAGTTGGGAGCGGACTGAAGCTTTCTTT.

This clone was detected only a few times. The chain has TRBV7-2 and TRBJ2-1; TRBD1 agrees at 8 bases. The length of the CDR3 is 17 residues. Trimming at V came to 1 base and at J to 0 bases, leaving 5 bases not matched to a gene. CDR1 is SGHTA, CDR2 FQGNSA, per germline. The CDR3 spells CASSLVPGTGSYNEQFF. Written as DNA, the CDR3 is TGTGCCAGCAGCTTAGTGCCAGGGACAGGCTCCTACAATGAGCAGTTCTTC.

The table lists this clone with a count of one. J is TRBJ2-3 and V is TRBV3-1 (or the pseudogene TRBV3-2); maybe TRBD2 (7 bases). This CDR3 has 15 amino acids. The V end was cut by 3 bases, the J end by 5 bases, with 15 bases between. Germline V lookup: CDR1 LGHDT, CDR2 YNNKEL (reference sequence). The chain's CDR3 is CASSQWGGAGDTQYF. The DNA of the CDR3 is TGTGCCAGCAGCCAGTGGGGGGGGGCTGGAGATACGCAGTATTTT.

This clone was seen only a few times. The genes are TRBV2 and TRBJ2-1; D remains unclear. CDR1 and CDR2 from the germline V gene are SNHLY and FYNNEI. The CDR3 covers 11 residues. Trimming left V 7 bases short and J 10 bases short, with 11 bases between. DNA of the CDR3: TGTGCCAGCACCCTTAACACGGAGCAGTTCTTC. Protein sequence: CASTLNTEQFF. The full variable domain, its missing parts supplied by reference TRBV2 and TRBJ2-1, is EPEVTQTPSHQVTQMGQEVILRCVPISNHLYFYWYRQILGQKVEFLVSFYNNEISEKSEIFDDQFSVERPDGSNFTLKIRSTKLEDSAMYFCASTLNTEQFFGPGTRLTVL.

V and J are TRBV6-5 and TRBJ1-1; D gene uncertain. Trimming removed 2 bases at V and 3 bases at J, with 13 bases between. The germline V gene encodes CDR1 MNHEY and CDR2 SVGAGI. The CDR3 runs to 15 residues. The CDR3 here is CASSYVLTVHTEAFF. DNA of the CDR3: TGTGCCAGCAGTTACGTTCTAACCGTCCACACTGAAGCTTTCTTT.

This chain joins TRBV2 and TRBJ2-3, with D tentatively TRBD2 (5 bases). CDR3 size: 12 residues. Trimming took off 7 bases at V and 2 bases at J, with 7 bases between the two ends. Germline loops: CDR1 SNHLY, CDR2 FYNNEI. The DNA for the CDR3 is TGTGCCAGCACGAGGGACACAGATACGCAGTATTTT. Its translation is CASTRDTDTQYF.

In nucleotides, the CDR3 is TGTGCCAGCAGCTTTACTAGCGGGCAATACGAGCAGTACGTC. Its translation: CASSFTSGQYEQYV. The chain uses TRBV7-9 and TRBJ2-7; 9 bases match TRBD2. The germline V gene has CDR1 SEHNR and CDR2 FQNEAQ (reference sequence). The V segment lost 3 bases and the J segment 4 bases; nucleotides outside the gene matches: 4. CDR3 size: 14 residues.

The chain's CDR3 is CASSPLGLGQGANTGELFF. The CDR3, as DNA: TGTGCCAGCAGTCCCCTCGGCTTAGGACAGGGGGCCAACACCGGGGAGCTGTTTTTT. The rearrangement joins TRBV6-6 to TRBJ2-2; 11 bases agree with TRBD1. Germline CDR1 reads MNHNY; CDR2 reads SVGAGI (reference sequence). V dropped 5 bases and J dropped 2; count of bases not matched to a gene: 13. This CDR3 region has 19 residues.

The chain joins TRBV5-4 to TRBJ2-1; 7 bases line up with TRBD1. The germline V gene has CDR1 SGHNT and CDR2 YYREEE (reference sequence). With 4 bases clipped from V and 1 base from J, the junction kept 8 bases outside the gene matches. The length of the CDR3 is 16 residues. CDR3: CASSTGTVESYNEQFF. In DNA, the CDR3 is TGTGCCAGCAGCACCGGGACAGTTGAGTCCTACAATGAGCAGTTCTTC.

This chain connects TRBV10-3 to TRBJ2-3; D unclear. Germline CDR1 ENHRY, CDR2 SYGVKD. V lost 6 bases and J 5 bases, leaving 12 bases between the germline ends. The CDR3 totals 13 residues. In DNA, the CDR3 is TGTGCCATCAGGGATATAGCTGTAGATACGCAGTATTTT. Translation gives CAIRDIAVDTQYF.

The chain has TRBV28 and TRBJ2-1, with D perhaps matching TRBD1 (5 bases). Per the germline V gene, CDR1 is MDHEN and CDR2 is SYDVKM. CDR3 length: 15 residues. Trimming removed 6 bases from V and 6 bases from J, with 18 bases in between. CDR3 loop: CASSLPGGAVNEQFF. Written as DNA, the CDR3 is TGTGCCAGCAGCCTCCCCGGTGGGGCAGTCAATGAGCAGTTCTTC.

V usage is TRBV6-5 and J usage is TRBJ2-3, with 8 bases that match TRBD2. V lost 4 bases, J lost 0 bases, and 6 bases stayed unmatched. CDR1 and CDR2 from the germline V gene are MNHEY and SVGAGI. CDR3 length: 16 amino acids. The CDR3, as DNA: TGTGCCAGCAGTTTTCTAGCGGGTGGTAGCACAGATACGCAGTATTTT. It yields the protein CASSFLAGGSTDTQYF.

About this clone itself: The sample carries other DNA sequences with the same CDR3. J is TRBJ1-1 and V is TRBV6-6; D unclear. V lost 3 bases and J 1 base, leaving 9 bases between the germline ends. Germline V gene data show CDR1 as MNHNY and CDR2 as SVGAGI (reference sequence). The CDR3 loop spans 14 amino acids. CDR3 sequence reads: CASSYSAGNTEAFF. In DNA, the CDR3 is TGTGCCAGCAGTTATTCAGCGGGGAACACTGAAGCTTTCTTT.

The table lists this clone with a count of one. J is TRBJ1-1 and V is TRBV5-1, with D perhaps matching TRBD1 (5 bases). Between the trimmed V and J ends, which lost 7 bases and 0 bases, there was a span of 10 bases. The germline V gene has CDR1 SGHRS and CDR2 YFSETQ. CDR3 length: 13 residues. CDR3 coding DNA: TGCGCCAGCCAGGACACAGTGAACACTGAAGCTTTCTTT. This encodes CASQDTVNTEAFF.